Listed below are T cell receptor beta chains from one sample, sequenced in a study of beta chain features in type 1 diabetes. Profiled with immunoSEQ multiplex PCR; TCRdb holds only in-frame clones, not every one. The table includes about 140,000 clones, 9% to 10% detected once. Material: central memory CD4+ T cells from blood. Every receptor here comes from a woman in her forties in good health. CDR3s include the opening cysteine and the closing phenylalanine or tryptophan. A D gene is named only where the DNA matches it firmly. The size field is filled for only some rows; it gives once, few, many or a size class.

j_gene,abundance,d_gene,v_gene,CDR3aa,CDR3nt
TRBJ1-6,few,TRBD1,TRBV4-1,CASSQPRQGPNSPLHF,TGCGCCAGCAGCCAACCCCGACAGGGCCCTAATTCACCCCTCCACTTT
TRBJ1-5,-,-,TRBV2,CASSESTSYQPQHF,TGTGCCAGCAGTGAAAGTACTTCATATCAGCCCCAGCATTTT
TRBJ1-2,-,-,TRBV4-1,CASSQATGYGYTF,TGCGCCAGCAGCCAAGCCACCGGCTATGGCTACACCTTC
TRBJ1-1,many,-,TRBV4-3,CASSQEDLGDTEAFF,TGCGCCAGCAGCCAAGAAGATCTCGGGGACACTGAAGCTTTCTTT
TRBJ2-5,-,TRBD1,TRBV5-1,CASSLLDRGETQYF,TGCGCCAGCAGCTTGCTGGACAGGGGGGAGACCCAGTACTTC
TRBJ2-3,-,TRBD2,TRBV5-6,CASIRGLAGLTDTQYF,TGTGCCAGCATCAGGGGACTAGCGGGCCTTACAGATACGCAGTATTTT
TRBJ1-6,-,-,TRBV6-1,CASSDRVGNSPLHF,TGTGCCAGCAGTGACAGGGTTGGGAATTCACCCCTCCACTTT
TRBJ2-7,-,-,TRBV7-9,CASSWRLLGYEQYF,TGTGCCAGCAGCTGGCGGCTGCTCGGTTACGAGCAGTACTTC
TRBJ2-5,-,-,TRBV18,CASSPPARVETQYF,TGTGCCAGCTCACCACCCGCCAGGGTAGAGACCCAGTACTTC
TRBJ1-3,few,-,TRBV6-5,CATRQPQSGNTIYF,TGTGCCACTCGGCAGCCACAGTCCGGAAACACCATATATTTT
TRBJ1-3,-,-,TRBV9,CASSLRHGGNTIYF,TGTGCCAGCAGCTTAAGACACGGAGGAAACACCATATATTTT
TRBJ2-2,-,TRBD1,TRBV5-1,CATHTGQAANTGELFF,TGCGCCACCCATACAGGACAGGCCGCGAACACCGGGGAGCTGTTTTTT
TRBJ2-6,-,TRBD1,TRBV10-3,CAISFTGTGAGISGANVLTF,TGTGCCATCAGTTTCACCGGGACAGGGGCGGGAATCTCTGGGGCCAACGTCCTGACTTTC
TRBJ2-1,-,-,TRBV9,CASSVGTRTGHEQFF,TGTGCCAGCAGCGTAGGGACTCGGACGGGCCATGAGCAGTTCTTC
TRBJ2-2,few,TRBD1,TRBV9,CASSFRDRGVTGELFF,TGTGCCAGCAGCTTCCGGGACAGGGGTGTTACGGGGGAGCTGTTTTTT
TRBJ1-2,many,TRBD1,TRBV23-1,CASSLDRQGDYGYTF,TGCGCCAGCAGTCTCGATCGACAGGGGGACTATGGCTACACCTTC
TRBJ2-5,few,-,TRBV2,CASVQDRQETQYF,TGTGCCAGCGTTCAGGACAGACAAGAGACCCAGTACTTC
TRBJ2-2,-,-,TRBV5-1,CASSLVAGQNTGELFF,TGCGCCAGCAGCTTGGTGGCAGGCCAAAACACCGGGGAGCTGTTTTTT
TRBJ1-6,few,-,TRBV5-1,CASSLDQNSPLHF,TGCGCCAGCAGCCTGGACCAGAACTCACCCCTCCACTTT
TRBJ2-1,few,-,TRBV7-9,CASSLGLARFYNEQFF,TGTGCCAGCAGCTTAGGGCTAGCGAGGTTCTACAATGAGCAGTTCTTC
TRBJ2-5,-,TRBD1,TRBV18,CASSPRTGLQETQYF,TGTGCCAGCTCACCTAGGACAGGTCTGCAAGAGACCCAGTACTTC
TRBJ2-3,-,TRBD2,TRBV2,CASSLAGTDTQYF,TGTGCCAGCAGTCTAGCGGGGACAGATACGCAGTATTTT
TRBJ2-3,-,-,TRBV11-2,CASSRGTDTQYF,TGTGCCAGCTCCAGGGGTACAGATACGCAGTATTTT
TRBJ1-1,-,-,TRBV10-2,CASSESGGNREAFF,TGCGCCAGCAGTGAGTCCGGGGGGAACCGTGAAGCTTTCTTT
TRBJ2-7,few,-,TRBV18,CASSPRPDEQYF,TGTGCCAGCTCACCTCGTCCCGACGAGCAGTACTTC
TRBJ2-1,-,-,TRBV2,CASSEALLVADEQFF,TGTGCCAGCAGTGAAGCGTTACTAGTAGCGGACGAGCAGTTCTTC
TRBJ1-2,many,-,TRBV7-9,CASSLGGADYGYTF,TGTGCCAGCAGCTTAGGGGGCGCGGACTATGGCTACACCTTC
TRBJ2-5,-,TRBD1,TRBV2,CASRMTGEETQYF,TGTGCCAGCAGGATGACAGGGGAGGAGACCCAGTACTTC
TRBJ1-5,few,TRBD1,TRBV5-8,CASSAGQGNQPQHF,TGTGCCAGCAGCGCGGGACAGGGGAATCAGCCCCAGCATTTT
TRBJ2-5,few,TRBD2,TRBV15,CATSRGGSGGSQETQYF,TGTGCCACCAGCAGAGGGGGTTCGGGGGGGAGTCAAGAGACCCAGTACTTC
TRBJ1-6,-,-,TRBV2,CASSEPARTLHF,TGTGCCAGCAGTGAGCCAGCGCGGACCCTCCACTTT
TRBJ2-3,-,TRBD2,TRBV5-1,CASSLALGGARDTQYF,TGCGCCAGCAGCTTGGCCCTCGGGGGGGCTAGAGATACGCAGTATTTT
TRBJ2-5,-,TRBD2,TRBV4-2,CASSLGGGAIETQYF,TGTGCCAGCAGCCTTGGCGGGGGGGCTATAGAGACCCAGTACTTC
TRBJ2-1,many,TRBD2,TRBV7-8,CASSLYPSGGGEQFF,TGTGCCAGCAGCTTATACCCAAGCGGGGGCGGTGAGCAGTTCTTC
TRBJ2-7,-,-,TRBV12-5,CASGQKTGADEQYF,TGTGCTAGTGGTCAGAAGACGGGAGCGGACGAGCAGTACTTC
TRBJ2-3,few,TRBD2,TRBV7-2,CASSGLSSGGAIDTQYF,TGTGCCAGCAGCGGTTTATCTAGCGGGGGGGCCATCGATACGCAGTATTTT
TRBJ2-7,-,TRBD2,TRBV11-2,CASSLGAGGPYEQYF,TGTGCCAGCAGCTTAGGGGCGGGGGGGCCCTACGAGCAGTACTTC
TRBJ1-2,-,TRBD1,TRBV7-9,CASSLGQGAVDYGYTF,TGTGCCAGCAGCTTAGGACAGGGGGCCGTTGACTATGGCTACACCTTC
TRBJ1-3,-,-,TRBV5-6,CASSLGSYTIYF,TGTGCCAGCAGCTTGGGCAGTTACACCATATATTTT
TRBJ2-7,-,TRBD2,TRBV7-2,CASSFSGTSGDYEQYF,TGTGCCAGCAGCTTTTCCGGGACTAGCGGGGACTACGAGCAGTACTTC
TRBJ2-7,-,TRBD2,TRBV6-1,CASSGLAGGPEQYF,TGTGCCAGCAGTGGCCTCGCGGGGGGGCCCGAGCAGTACTTC
TRBJ1-3,-,-,TRBV5-1,CASSSPSTGLSGNTIYF,TGCGCCAGCAGCTCCCCGTCGACAGGACTCTCTGGAAACACCATATATTTT